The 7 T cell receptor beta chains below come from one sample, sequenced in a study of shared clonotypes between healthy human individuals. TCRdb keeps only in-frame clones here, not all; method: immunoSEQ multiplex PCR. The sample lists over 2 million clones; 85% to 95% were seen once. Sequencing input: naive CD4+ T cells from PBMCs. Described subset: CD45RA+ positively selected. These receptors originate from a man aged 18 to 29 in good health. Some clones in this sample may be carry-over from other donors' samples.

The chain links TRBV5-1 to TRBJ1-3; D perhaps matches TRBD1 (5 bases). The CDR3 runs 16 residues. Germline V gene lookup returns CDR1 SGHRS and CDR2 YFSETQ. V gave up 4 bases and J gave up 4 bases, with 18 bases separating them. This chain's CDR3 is CASSPKTGEAGNTIYF. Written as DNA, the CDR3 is TGCGCCAGCAGCCCGAAGACGGGGGAGGCGGGAAACACCATATATTTT.

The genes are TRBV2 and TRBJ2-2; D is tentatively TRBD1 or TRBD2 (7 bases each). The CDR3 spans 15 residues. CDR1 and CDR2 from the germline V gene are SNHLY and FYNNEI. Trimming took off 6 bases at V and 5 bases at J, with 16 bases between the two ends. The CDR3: CASRPPGGGTGELFF. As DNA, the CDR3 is TGTGCCAGCAGACCTCCAGGGGGGGGAACCGGGGAGCTGTTTTTT.

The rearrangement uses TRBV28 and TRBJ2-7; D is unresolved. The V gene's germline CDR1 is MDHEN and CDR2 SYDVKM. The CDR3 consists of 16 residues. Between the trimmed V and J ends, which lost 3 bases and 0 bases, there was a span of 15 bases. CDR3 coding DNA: TGTGCCAGCAGTTTCCCGGATCAAGCGCGCTCCTACGAGCAGTACTTC. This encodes CASSFPDQARSYEQYF.

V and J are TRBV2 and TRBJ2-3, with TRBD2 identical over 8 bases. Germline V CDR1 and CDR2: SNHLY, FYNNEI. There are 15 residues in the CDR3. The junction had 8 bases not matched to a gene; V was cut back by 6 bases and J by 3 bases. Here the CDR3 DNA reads TGTGCCAGCAGGCTACCCGGGACTAGGACAGATACGCAGTATTTT. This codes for CASRLPGTRTDTQYF.

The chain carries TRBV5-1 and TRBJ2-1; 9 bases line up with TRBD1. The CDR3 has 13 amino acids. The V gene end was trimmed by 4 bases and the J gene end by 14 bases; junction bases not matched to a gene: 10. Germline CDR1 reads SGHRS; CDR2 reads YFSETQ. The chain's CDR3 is CASSAAGTGNKFF. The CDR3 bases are TGCGCCAGCAGCGCCGCCGGGACAGGGAATAAGTTCTTC.

CDR3 nucleotides: TGTGCCAGCAGCCCCAGGGGGTACACTGAAGCTTTCTTT. It specifies CASSPRGYTEAFF. This chain joins TRBV11-3 and TRBJ1-1, with TRBD1 matching over 7 bases. With 5 bases clipped from V and 3 bases from J, the junction kept 3 bases outside the gene matches. This CDR3 has 13 amino acids. Germline lookup yields CDR1 SGHNT and CDR2 YENEEA.

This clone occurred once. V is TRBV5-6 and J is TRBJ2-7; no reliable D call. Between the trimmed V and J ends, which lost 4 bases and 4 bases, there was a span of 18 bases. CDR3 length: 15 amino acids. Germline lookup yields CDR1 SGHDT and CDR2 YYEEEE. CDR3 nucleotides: TGTGCCAGCAGCCCCGCATGGGGTGGGCCTTACGAGCAGTACTTC. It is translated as CASSPAWGGPYEQYF.